The 7 T cell receptor beta chains listed next were all sequenced from one sample in a study of beta chain features in type 1 diabetes. Expressed TCRB transcripts were sequenced after all isolated RNA was converted to cDNA. Repertoires were generated with immunoSEQ multiplex PCR, while TCRdb's copy carries only in-frame clones and drops some. This sample has roughly 140,000 clones; under 60% occur once, and the top ten carry over 0.4%. Material: Tregs from blood. These receptors were taken from a man younger than 35 in good health.

The chain joins TRBV13 to TRBJ2-7, with TRBD1 matching over 7 bases. CDR3 size: 12 residues. The V gene end was trimmed by 4 bases and the J gene end by 8 bases; junction bases not matched to a gene: 5. Germline V lookup: CDR1 PRHDT, CDR2 FYEKMQ (reference sequence). The CDR3 protein is CASSSSGGKQYF. CDR3 bases: TGTGCCAGCAGCTCGTCAGGGGGTAAGCAGTACTTC.

CDR3 amino acids: CASRQLVSRVRFLLDGYTF. CDR3 nucleotides: TGTGCCAGCAGACAACTAGTTAGCAGGGTTCGCTTCTTGCTCGATGGCTACACCTTC. The V call is TRBV14, the J call TRBJ1-2; weak D call: TRBD1 (5 bases). CDR3 size: 19 residues. The germline V and J ends were trimmed by 6 bases and 6 bases, with 32 bases remaining between them. The germline V gene encodes CDR1 SGHDN and CDR2 FVKESK.

The J gene is TRBJ2-7, the V gene TRBV11-2; D call uncertain. Looked up from germline, CDR1 is SGHAT and CDR2 is FQNNGV. The V end lost 5 bases, the J end lost 0 bases, and 11 bases lay between the germline ends. The CDR3 runs 14 residues. The CDR3 spells CASSPARNSYEQYF. The CDR3 DNA sequence: TGTGCCAGCAGCCCCGCTAGAAACTCCTACGAGCAGTACTTC.

CDR3 bases: TGTGCCAGCAGTTTAACAGGGCGGGAGACCCAGTACTTC. Translating gives CASSLTGRETQYF. The chain carries TRBV27 and TRBJ2-5; D is possibly TRBD1 (6 bases). This CDR3 comprises 13 residues. The germline V and J ends were trimmed by 2 bases and 5 bases, with 9 bases remaining between them. The germline V gene has CDR1 MNHEY and CDR2 SMNVEV (reference sequence).

The genes are TRBV7-9 and TRBJ2-7, with TRBD2 identical over 11 bases. The V gene end was trimmed by 4 bases and the J gene end by 6 bases; junction bases not matched to a gene: 5. The CDR3 extends over 14 amino acids. Germline CDR1 and CDR2: SEHNR and FQNEAQ (reference sequence). In DNA form, the CDR3 reads TGTGCCAGCAGCTCCACTAGCGGGAGCACCGAGCAGTACTTC. Translating it yields CASSSTSGSTEQYF.

This rearrangement joins TRBV29-1 to TRBJ2-2; 9 bases are shared with TRBD1. Germline CDR1 SQVTM, CDR2 ANQGSEA. The CDR3 loop spans 14 amino acids. V shed 6 bases, J shed 0 bases, and the junction held 2 bases outside the gene matches. As DNA, the CDR3 is TGCAGCGTCGACAGGGGGACGAACACCGGGGAGCTGTTTTTT. It yields the protein CSVDRGTNTGELFF.

The table lists this clone with a count of one. The V call is TRBV6-1, the J call TRBJ2-2; D gene ambiguous. CDR1 MNHNS and CDR2 SASEGT come from the germline V gene. The length of the CDR3 is 13 residues. Trimming shortened V by 6 bases and J by 4 bases, and 9 bases separated the two germline ends. In DNA form, the CDR3 reads TGTGCCAGCAGCCTCAGGTTCACCGGGGAGCTGTTTTTT. Amino acids: CASSLRFTGELFF.